Each of the 32 T cell receptor beta chains below was sequenced from the same sample in a study of T cells in Graves' hyperthyroidism and ophthalmopathy. From RNA transcripts, TCR beta CDR3 regions were amplified. The HTBI primer set drove a first-round RT-PCR of the TCR CDR3. From the multiplex PCR reads, TCRdb called clonotypes with MiXCR, one entry per CDR3 protein. The sample yields some 370,000 distinct CDR3 sequences, 17% seen once. Material: blood. Source of these receptors: a woman in her twenties or thirties with Graves' hyperthyroidism that later progressed to Graves' ophthalmopathy.

V and J are TRBV6-5 and TRBJ2-7; no definite D call. From germline, CDR1 is MNHEY and CDR2 SVGAGI. This CDR3 region has 15 residues. The V gene lost 0 bases and the J gene lost 2 bases, with 11 bases spanning the gap. The CDR3 sequence: CASSYSNIQTYEQYF. The CDR3 DNA reads as TGTGCCAGCAGTTACTCGAACATACAAACCTACGAGCAGTACTTC.

This clonotype was seen many times. The chain has TRBV20-1 and TRBJ2-3; 12 positions match TRBD2. The CDR3 totals 15 residues. V shed 6 bases and J 3 bases; nucleotides not matched to a gene: 7. Germline V gene lookup returns CDR1 DFQATT and CDR2 SNEGSKA (reference sequence). CDR3 sequence (DNA): TGCAGTGCAACGGGACTAGCGGGCGGAACAGATACGCAGTATTTT. This translates into CSATGLAGGTDTQYF.

In this sample, this clonotype turned up many times. The rearrangement links TRBV11-2 to TRBJ2-1; D not resolved. The CDR3 totals 14 residues. Trimming removed 1 base at V and 0 bases at J, with 4 bases between. In germline, CDR1 is SGHAT, CDR2 FQNNGV. Here the CDR3 reads CASSLANSYNEQFF. For the CDR3, the DNA is TGTGCCAGCAGCTTAGCCAACTCCTACAATGAGCAGTTCTTC.

This clonotype has ten or more counts. The V and J genes are TRBV3-1 and TRBJ2-7, with 7 bases that match TRBD1. V lost 4 bases and J lost 3; bases outside the gene matches: 9. This CDR3 has 15 residues. CDR1 is LGHDT, CDR2 YNNKEL, per germline (reference sequence). The CDR3 protein is CASSLRDSAFYEQYF. The DNA of the CDR3 is TGTGCCAGCAGCCTCCGGGACAGTGCGTTCTACGAGCAGTACTTC.

V usage is TRBV11-2 and J usage is TRBJ2-1; 8 nucleotides line up with TRBD1. CDR1 SGHAT and CDR2 FQNNGV come from the germline V gene. V lost 6 bases to trimming and J lost 4 bases; unmatched junction nucleotides: 8. The CDR3 loop spans 15 amino acids. DNA of the CDR3: TGTGCCAGCAGATATGACAGGGGCCCTTACAATGAGCAGTTCTTC. Translated: CASRYDRGPYNEQFF.

The table lists this clonotype with a few counts. The rearrangement joins TRBV7-6 to TRBJ2-1; the D gene is possibly TRBD1 (6 bases). The germline V and J ends were trimmed by 1 base and 3 bases, with 10 bases remaining between them. Germline assignment: CDR1 SGHVS and CDR2 FNYEAQ. This CDR3 has 15 amino acids. CDR3 residues: CASSLGQGFYNEQFF. The CDR3 DNA sequence: TGTGCCAGCAGCTTAGGTCAGGGGTTCTACAATGAGCAGTTCTTC. The complete variable domain, with remaining parts taken from reference TRBV7-6 and TRBJ2-1, reads GAGVSQSPRYKVTKRGQDVALRCDPISGHVSLYWYRQALGQGPEFLTYFNYEAQQDKSGLPNDRFSAERPEGSISTLTIQRTEQRDSAMYRCASSLGQGFYNEQFFGPGTRLTVL.

The chain is built from TRBV4-1 and TRBJ1-5, with 8 bases matching TRBD1. Germline CDR1 MGHRA, CDR2 YSYEKL. The CDR3 has 17 residues. J lost 0 bases, V lost 2 bases, and 6 bases had no gene match. The CDR3 DNA sequence: TGCGCCAGCAGCCAACTGACAGGGGCCTATAGCAATCAGCCCCAGCATTTT. It translates to CASSQLTGAYSNQPQHF.

CDR3 bases: TGTGCCAGCGCCCGAGCCTACAATGAGCAGTTCTTC. It specifies CASARAYNEQFF. This chain uses TRBV6-2 or TRBV6-3 with TRBJ2-1; D remains unclear. There are 12 residues in the CDR3. Germline V gives CDR1 MNHEY, CDR2 SVGEGT. With 8 bases removed from V and 2 bases from J, the gap between germline ends came to 7 bases.

This clonotype was counted ten times or more. This chain joins TRBV28 and TRBJ1-5; possibly TRBD1 for D (6 bases). The germline V and J ends were trimmed by 6 bases and 7 bases, with 19 bases remaining between them. The V gene's germline CDR1 is MDHEN and CDR2 SYDVKM. The CDR3 length is 15 residues. The CDR3: CASSSNTGSRQPQHF. DNA of the CDR3: TGTGCCAGCAGCAGTAACACAGGGAGTCGGCAGCCCCAGCATTTT.

This clonotype was seen ten or more times. V is TRBV28 and J is TRBJ2-5; 8 bases fit TRBD1. Germline-derived CDR1 and CDR2 are MDHEN and SYDVKM. V lost 8 bases to trimming and J lost 5 bases; unmatched junction nucleotides: 7. The CDR3 contains 13 residues. CDR3 in DNA: TGTGCCAGCCGAAGAGGGGACAGGGAGACCCAGTACTTC. It is translated as CASRRGDRETQYF. Full variable domain (outside the CDR3, taken from reference TRBV28 and TRBJ2-5): DVKVTQSSRYLVKRTGEKVFLECVQDMDHENMFWYRQDPGLGLRLIYFSYDVKMKEKGDIPEGYSVSREKKERFSLILESASTNQTSMYLCASRRGDRETQYFGPGTRLLVL.

This clonotype was found a few times. The chain joins TRBV7-9 to TRBJ1-4, with 7 bases identical to TRBD1. In germline, CDR1 is SEHNR, CDR2 FQNEAQ (reference sequence). This CDR3 spans 17 amino acids. J was trimmed by 0 bases and V by 5 bases; bases with no gene match: 9. The CDR3 sequence: CASSRGTASSTNEKLFF. The CDR3 DNA follows: TGTGCCAGCAGCCGGGGGACAGCCTCTTCAACTAATGAAAAACTGTTTTTT.

This clonotype was seen many times. This rearrangement joins TRBV7-9 to TRBJ1-1, with 9 bases that match TRBD1. CDR1 and CDR2 (germline): SEHNR, FQNEAQ (reference sequence). CDR3 size: 12 residues. V was pared by 4 bases and J by 11 bases, with 5 bases of the junction left unmatched. The CDR3 region has the DNA TGTGCCAGCAGCTCAGGGACAGGGACGGCTTTCTTT. Translating gives CASSSGTGTAFF.

The chain joins TRBV19 to TRBJ2-1; 10 bases match TRBD2. The CDR3 runs 16 residues. V dropped 2 bases and J dropped 7; count of bases not matched to a gene: 8. The V gene's germline CDR1 is LNHDA and CDR2 SQIVND (reference sequence). The CDR3 nucleotides are TGTGCCAGTAGTATACAGCCCAGCGGGGGGGCTAATGAGCAGTTCTTC. This translates into CASSIQPSGGANEQFF. The full variable domain, with the rest looked up from reference TRBV19 and TRBJ2-1, is DGGITQSPKYLFRKEGQNVTLSCEQNLNHDAMYWYRQDPGQGLRLIYYSQIVNDFQKGDIAEGYSVSREKKESFPLTVTSAQKNPTAFYLCASSIQPSGGANEQFFGPGTRLTVL.

This clonotype was recorded many times. V and J are TRBV3-1 and TRBJ2-3, with TRBD2 matching 13 bases. From germline, CDR1 is LGHDT and CDR2 YNNKEL (reference sequence). The CDR3 totals 16 residues. V lost 4 bases to trimming and J lost 2 bases; unmatched junction nucleotides: 3. CDR3 nucleotides: TGTGCCAGCAGCCGGACTAGCGGGGGTTCCACAGATACGCAGTATTTT. As protein: CASSRTSGGSTDTQYF.

In its sample, this clonotype was seen many times. The chain couples TRBV2 to TRBJ2-7; no clear D. Germline V gene sequence: CDR1 SNHLY, CDR2 FYNNEI. The CDR3 sequence is 13 residues long. Trimming pared 4 bases from V and 7 bases from J, leaving 14 bases between. CDR3 in DNA: TGTGCCAGCAGTGCCTCCATGCTACGTGAGCAGTACTTC. This gives the protein CASSASMLREQYF.

There are a few counts of this clonotype. The V call is TRBV29-1, the J call TRBJ2-7; D is undetermined. Trimming shortened V by 4 bases and J by 6 bases, and 16 bases separated the two germline ends. This CDR3 comprises 13 residues. Germline V gives CDR1 SQVTM, CDR2 ANQGSEA. The CDR3 nucleotides read TGCAGCGTTGCGAAAGGACCAGCCGGCGAGCAGTACTTC. This codes for CSVAKGPAGEQYF.

This clonotype was observed at least ten times. V gene TRBV2 combines with J gene TRBJ1-2, with 8 nucleotides matching TRBD1. Germline loops: CDR1 SNHLY, CDR2 FYNNEI. V lost 4 bases and J lost 5; bases outside the gene matches: 6. The CDR3 spans 14 residues. The CDR3 here is CASSAGGTGYGYTF. The CDR3 region has the DNA TGTGCCAGCAGTGCGGGTGGGACAGGATATGGCTACACCTTC.

This clonotype was recorded a few times. This chain links TRBV4-1 with TRBJ2-2; D is possibly TRBD1 or TRBD2 (5 bases each). This CDR3 contains 16 residues. V shed 4 bases and J shed 0 bases, with 12 bases lying between them. Germline loops: CDR1 MGHRA, CDR2 YSYEKL. The CDR3 DNA sequence: TGCGCCAGCAGCCGATTTGGGGGAGCGAACACCGGGGAGCTGTTTTTT. It translates to CASSRFGGANTGELFF.

There are many counts of this clonotype. The CDR3 DNA is TGTGCCAGTAGTATTTCTGGGGGTCGACAGCCCCAGCATTTT. Its translation: CASSISGGRQPQHF. The chain is built from TRBV19 and TRBJ1-5, with TRBD1 as a possible D gene (5 bases). Between the trimmed V and J ends, which lost 3 bases and 7 bases, there was a span of 13 bases. Germline V CDR1 and CDR2: LNHDA, SQIVND (reference sequence). CDR3 length: 14 residues.

There are many counts of this clonotype. This sequence joins TRBV29-1 and TRBJ1-2; no reliable D call. Germline V CDR1 and CDR2: SQVTM, ANQGSEA. The CDR3 is made up of 13 amino acids. V was shortened by 2 bases and J by 8 bases, with 15 bases between the two germline ends. CDR3 protein: CSVEIGSSGGYTF. In DNA, the CDR3 is TGCAGCGTTGAAATTGGGTCCAGCGGGGGCTACACCTTC.

The chain couples TRBV5-5 to TRBJ2-1; D possibly corresponds to TRBD2 (6 bases). V was clipped by 2 bases and J by 7 bases, with 10 bases between them. From germline, CDR1 is SGHKS and CDR2 YYEKEE (reference sequence). The CDR3 totals 13 residues. CDR3 protein: CASSFTGVNEQFF. The CDR3 bases are TGTGCCAGCAGCTTCACGGGGGTGAATGAGCAGTTCTTC.

This chain uses TRBV18 with TRBJ2-7, with D possibly being TRBD2 (5 bases). CDR3 size: 19 residues. Germline V lookup: CDR1 KGHSH, CDR2 LQKENI. V was pared by 1 base and J by 2 bases, with 24 bases between. Written as DNA, the CDR3 is TGTGCCAGCTCACCACGAGAGCTCTTGGGTCCGGGGTCCACCTACGAGCAGTACGTC. Its translation: CASSPRELLGPGSTYEQYV.

There are a few counts of this clonotype. The chain recombines TRBV20-1 with TRBJ2-1; 12 bases agree with TRBD2. The CDR3 totals 16 residues. Germline V CDR1 and CDR2: DFQATT, SNEGSKA (reference sequence). Trimming took 7 bases from V and 7 from J; bases not matched to a gene: 14. DNA of the CDR3: TGCAGTGACCCGACTAGCGGGAGAAGGGGCGGGAATGAGCAGTTCTTC. This sequence encodes CSDPTSGRRGGNEQFF.

V gene TRBV11-1 combines with J gene TRBJ1-2; D not certain. Trimming shortened V by 5 bases and J by 0 bases, and 10 bases separated the two germline ends. Germline values: CDR1 SGHAT, CDR2 FQDESV (reference sequence). The length of the CDR3 is 14 residues. This CDR3 is CASSRGMTNYGYTF. In DNA, the CDR3 is TGTGCCAGCAGCCGCGGGATGACTAACTATGGCTACACCTTC. The full variable domain, completed using reference TRBV11-1 and TRBJ1-2, is EAEVAQSPRYKITEKSQAVAFWCDPISGHATLYWYRQILGQGPELLVQFQDESVVDDSQLPKDRFSAERLKGVDSTLKIQPAELGDSAMYLCASSRGMTNYGYTFGSGTRLTVV.

Ten or more counts support this clonotype. The V gene is TRBV15, the J gene TRBJ1-4; no definite D call. V was trimmed by 8 bases and J by 0 bases, leaving 7 bases between them. CDR3 length: 13 amino acids. The germline CDR1 and CDR2 sequences are LNHNV and YYDKDF (reference sequence). CDR3 sequence reads: CATQRATNEKLFF. The CDR3 nucleotides read TGTGCCACCCAGCGTGCAACTAATGAAAAACTGTTTTTT.

This clonotype was counted ten times or more. The gene calls are TRBV5-1 and TRBJ1-1; no clear D gene. There are 16 residues in the CDR3. Trimming removed 0 bases from V and 5 bases from J, with 17 bases in between. From germline, CDR1 is SGHRS and CDR2 YFSETQ. The CDR3 here is CASSLDSGMPGTEAFF. CDR3 in DNA: TGCGCCAGCAGCTTGGATTCGGGCATGCCTGGGACTGAAGCTTTCTTT.

This clonotype was recorded at least ten times. V and J are TRBV2 and TRBJ1-6, with D maybe TRBD1 (5 bases). Germline CDR1 is SNHLY and CDR2 is FYNNEI. V was shortened by 6 bases and J by 9 bases, with 15 bases between the two germline ends. CDR3 length: 14 amino acids. This chain's CDR3 is CASSQSGLGSPLHF. CDR3 bases: TGTGCCAGCAGCCAGTCGGGGCTGGGTTCACCCCTCCACTTT.

There are many counts of this clonotype. J is TRBJ1-1 and V is TRBV10-3, with D tentatively TRBD1 (5 bases). The V end lost 0 bases, the J end lost 10 bases, and 18 bases lay between the germline ends. CDR3 length: 15 residues. Germline CDR1 ENHRY, CDR2 SYGVKD. The CDR3 sequence is CAISESTGVWSTAFF. In DNA, the CDR3 is TGTGCCATCAGTGAGTCCACGGGGGTCTGGAGTACAGCTTTCTTT.

This clonotype was picked up many times. This chain connects TRBV9 to TRBJ2-5; no firm D call. Trimming removed 0 bases at V and 1 base at J, with 4 bases between. Germline CDR1 is SGDLS and CDR2 is YYNGEE. This CDR3 region has 13 residues. The CDR3 coding sequence is TGTGCCAGCAGCGTAGACCTCCAAGAGACCCAGTACTTC. It encodes CASSVDLQETQYF.

The chain recombines TRBV5-1 with TRBJ2-7; TRBD1 matches at 8 bases. The V and J ends lost 4 bases and 0 bases, in that order; junction bases with no gene match: 9. The germline V gene encodes CDR1 SGHRS and CDR2 YFSETQ. The CDR3 totals 16 residues. The CDR3 DNA reads TGCGCCAGCAGCCAGAGTACCGGGACAGGCTCCTACGAGCAGTACTTC. Its translation: CASSQSTGTGSYEQYF.

This clonotype has a count of ten or more. V and J are TRBV6-1 and TRBJ1-1, with D unresolved. The CDR3 covers 13 residues. Germline lookup yields CDR1 MNHNS and CDR2 SASEGT. The V end was cut by 7 bases, the J end by 0 bases, with 9 bases between. The CDR3: CASKEFLNTEAFF. The CDR3 bases are TGTGCCAGCAAAGAGTTCCTGAACACTGAAGCTTTCTTT.

This clonotype appeared many times. The chain joins TRBV6-1 to TRBJ1-2; 10 nucleotides line up with TRBD1. The germline V gene encodes CDR1 MNHNS and CDR2 SASEGT. V was pared by 6 bases and J by 7 bases, with 8 bases of the junction left unmatched. The CDR3 length is 14 residues. This CDR3 reads CASRRPGQGFGYTF. CDR3 DNA sequence: TGTGCCAGCAGGCGCCCGGGACAGGGGTTTGGCTACACCTTC.